Following are 21 T cell receptor beta chains from one sample sequenced in a study of shared clonotypes between healthy human individuals. TCRdb keeps only in-frame clones here, not all; method: immunoSEQ multiplex PCR. The data contain roughly 1.5 million clones, approximately 98% of them singletons. The sequencing sample was made of naive CD4+ T cells sorted from blood. Specified subset: CD45RA+ positively selected. These receptor sequences come from a man younger than 45 in good health.

The rearrangement joins TRBV6-1 to TRBJ1-5; tentatively, D is TRBD1 (5 bases). Germline CDR1 reads MNHNS; CDR2 reads SASEGT. The CDR3 extends over 15 amino acids. The V end lost 7 bases, the J end lost 10 bases, and 23 bases lay between the germline ends. CDR3 DNA: TGTGCCAGCAATGGACGTAGAGGGGATGGCACACCCCAGCATTTT. Residues: CASNGRRGDGTPQHF.

This clone was found once. The rearrangement links TRBV18 to TRBJ2-7; D is unresolved. The V gene's germline CDR1 is KGHSH and CDR2 LQKENI. V was pared by 3 bases and J by 0 bases, with 15 bases between. The CDR3 has 16 residues. Here the CDR3 DNA reads TGTGCCAGCTCACCCGCCGTTAATCCTTTCTCCTACGAGCAGTACTTC. It encodes CASSPAVNPFSYEQYF.

This chain connects TRBV7-2 to TRBJ2-1; D ambiguous. This CDR3 is built from 13 residues. Germline V CDR1 and CDR2: SGHTA, FQGNSA. Trimming removed 7 bases at V and 4 bases at J, with 11 bases between. CDR3 in DNA: TGTGCCAGCACCCAGGTCCAGTACAATGAGCAGTTCTTC. Protein product: CASTQVQYNEQFF.

The chain couples TRBV14 to TRBJ2-2; D possibly corresponds to TRBD2 (5 bases). Trimming pared 3 bases from V and 4 bases from J, leaving 12 bases between. This CDR3 comprises 15 residues. Germline loops: CDR1 SGHDN, CDR2 FVKESK. The DNA of the CDR3 is TGTGCCAGCAGCCATTATCCGGGATCCACCGGGGAGCTGTTTTTT. This gives the protein CASSHYPGSTGELFF.

The V gene is TRBV13, the J gene TRBJ2-1; 12 bases map to TRBD2. Germline lookup yields CDR1 PRHDT and CDR2 FYEKMQ (reference sequence). Trimming cost V 5 bases and J 0 bases; bases outside gene matches: 11. The CDR3 contains 19 residues. The CDR3 here is CASSKPGLAGPSSYNEQFF. In nucleotides, the CDR3 is TGTGCCAGCAGCAAACCGGGACTAGCGGGCCCGAGCTCCTACAATGAGCAGTTCTTC. The whole variable domain, filled in from reference TRBV13 and TRBJ2-1, reads AAGVIQSPRHLIKEKRETATLKCYPIPRHDTVYWYQQGPGQDPQFLISFYEKMQSDKGSIPDRFSAQQFSDYHSELNMSSLELGDSALYFCASSKPGLAGPSSYNEQFFGPGTRLTVL.

The V and J genes are TRBV4-3 and TRBJ1-2; TRBD1 matches at 12 bases. The V and J ends lost 1 base and 7 bases, in that order; junction bases with no gene match: 4. Germline-derived CDR1 and CDR2 are LGHNA and YSLEER. The CDR3 totals 15 residues. The CDR3 loop reads CASSQGGQGAFGYTF. CDR3 bases: TGCGCCAGCAGCCAAGGGGGACAGGGGGCTTTTGGCTACACCTTC.

The rearrangement links TRBV5-1 to TRBJ2-7, with D tentatively TRBD1 (5 bases). Deletions cut 0 bases from V and 3 bases from J, with 13 bases between. Per the germline V gene, CDR1 is SGHRS and CDR2 is YFSETQ. There are 15 residues in the CDR3. In DNA, the CDR3 is TGCGCCAGCAGCTTGGCCCAGGGAAAAGGCTACGAGCAGTACTTC. It is translated as CASSLAQGKGYEQYF.

Note on this clone: In the same sample, other DNA sequences code for this CDR3. This chain joins TRBV29-1 and TRBJ2-7; the D gene is possibly TRBD1 (6 bases). The CDR3 runs to 12 residues. V dropped 5 bases and J dropped 2 bases, with 10 bases sitting between them. The germline gives CDR1 SQVTM, CDR2 ANQGSEA. In DNA form, the CDR3 reads TGCAGCGTTATAAGGGGGACCTACGAGCAGTACTTC. Translation: CSVIRGTYEQYF.

The V and J genes are TRBV11-3 and TRBJ2-2, with 7 bases fitting TRBD2. V shed 5 bases, J shed 2 bases, and the junction held 11 bases outside the gene matches. This CDR3 has 17 residues. Germline CDR1 SGHNT, CDR2 YENEEA. The CDR3 region is CASSPGGLADNTGELFF. The CDR3 bases are TGTGCCAGCAGCCCGGGCGGCCTAGCGGACAACACCGGGGAGCTGTTTTTT.

The chain combines TRBV7-3 with TRBJ2-6; no clear D. The CDR3 loop spans 15 amino acids. Germline-derived CDR1 and CDR2 are SGHTA and FQGTGA. Trimming removed 5 bases at V and 2 bases at J, with 10 bases between. The CDR3 DNA reads TGTGCCAGCAGCGCTGGCGGACCTGGGGCCAACGTCCTGACTTTC. Protein: CASSAGGPGANVLTF. Full variable domain (rest looked up from reference TRBV7-3 and TRBJ2-6): GAGVSQTPSNKVTEKGKYVELRCDPISGHTALYWYRQSLGQGPEFLIYFQGTGAADDSGLPNDRFFAVRPEGSVSTLKIQRTERGDSAVYLCASSAGGPGANVLTFGAGSRLTVL.

The chain couples TRBV7-9 to TRBJ2-7; possible D gene TRBD1, 6 bases. Trimming removed 4 bases at V and 3 bases at J, with 19 bases between. The CDR3 has 16 residues. The germline V gene encodes CDR1 SEHNR and CDR2 FQNEAQ (reference sequence). In DNA form, the CDR3 reads TGTGCCAGCAGCTCCGAATCAACAGGGTCAGGCTACGAGCAGTACTTC. It yields the protein CASSSESTGSGYEQYF.

This chain links TRBV11-3 with TRBJ2-3, with 13 bases fitting TRBD2. CDR1 is SGHNT and CDR2 is YENEEA in the germline V gene. The CDR3 consists of 19 residues. After removal of 3 bases from V and 6 bases from J, the junction contained 15 bases not matched to a gene. The CDR3 DNA is TGTGCCAGCAGCTTCCACAAATCGACTAGCGGGAGGTATCCGGATACGCAGTATTTT. This encodes CASSFHKSTSGRYPDTQYF.

Notes on this clone: The same CDR3 is also encoded by other DNA sequences in this sample. This rearrangement joins TRBV20-1 to TRBJ2-7, with D maybe TRBD2 (5 bases). From germline, CDR1 is DFQATT and CDR2 SNEGSKA (reference sequence). Trimming cost V 6 bases and J 5 bases, with 8 bases left between them. The CDR3 is 10 amino acids. The CDR3 nucleotides are TGCAGTGCATCGAGGGACGAGCAGTACTTC. This sequence encodes CSASRDEQYF.

A single count supports this clone. The chain couples TRBV7-9 to TRBJ1-2; D gene unclear. Trimming cost V 5 bases and J 1 base, with 11 bases left between them. The CDR3 is 14 residues long. From germline, CDR1 is SEHNR and CDR2 FQNEAQ (reference sequence). The CDR3 loop is CASSQGRINYGYTF. In DNA form, the CDR3 reads TGTGCCAGCAGCCAAGGACGGATTAACTATGGCTACACCTTC.

This chain joins TRBV7-8 and TRBJ2-2, with a weak D call TRBD2 (6 bases). V was trimmed by 6 bases and J by 0 bases, leaving 17 bases between them. This CDR3 region has 17 residues. Germline assignment: CDR1 SGHVS and CDR2 FQNEAQ. The CDR3 DNA follows: TGTGCCAGCAGTCGAGGAGGGGTTAGCGCGAACACCGGGGAGCTGTTTTTT. It specifies CASSRGGVSANTGELFF.

This clone was seen more than once but under ten times. As DNA, the CDR3 is TGTGCCAGCAGCTTTAGCGGGAGCACAGATACGCAGTATTTT. Amino acids: CASSFSGSTDTQYF. This chain connects TRBV7-3 to TRBJ2-3; 7 bases match TRBD2. V lost 3 bases, J lost 0 bases, and 0 bases stayed unmatched. The CDR3 runs 14 residues. Germline V CDR1 and CDR2: SGHTA, FQGTGA.

The chain carries TRBV6-5 and TRBJ2-3; 7 nucleotides align to TRBD1. V trimming: 5 bases; J trimming: 5 bases; junction bases outside the gene matches: 7. This CDR3 contains 14 residues. Germline lookup yields CDR1 MNHEY and CDR2 SVGAGI. The CDR3 sequence: CASSPTGREDTQYF. DNA of the CDR3: TGTGCCAGCAGTCCGACAGGGCGAGAAGATACGCAGTATTTT.

This chain uses TRBV7-9 with TRBJ2-7; possible D gene TRBD1, 5 bases. CDR3 length equals 14 residues. Germline CDR1 reads SEHNR; CDR2 reads FQNEAQ (reference sequence). Between the trimmed V and J ends, which lost 5 bases and 2 bases, there was a span of 13 bases. The CDR3 DNA sequence: TGTGCCAGCAGCGCTTTGGCAGGGCCCTACGAGCAGTACTTC. Protein: CASSALAGPYEQYF.

The chain uses TRBV27 and TRBJ2-1, with D possibly being TRBD2 (6 bases). The V end lost 5 bases, the J end lost 7 bases, and 30 bases lay between the germline ends. The CDR3 contains 19 residues. Germline-derived CDR1 and CDR2 are MNHEY and SMNVEV (reference sequence). The CDR3 reads CASSPQAGTRPHGGNEQFF. The DNA for the CDR3 is TGTGCCAGCAGTCCCCAAGCGGGTACGAGACCTCACGGTGGGAATGAGCAGTTCTTC.

The chain joins TRBV4-1 to TRBJ2-1; TRBD2 might be the D (6 bases). CDR3 length equals 13 residues. Germline assignment: CDR1 MGHRA and CDR2 YSYEKL. Trimming removed 4 bases at V and 12 bases at J, with 16 bases between. The CDR3 DNA sequence: TGCGCCAGCAGCCCCCCCAACGGGGACTGGCAGTTCTTC. It encodes CASSPPNGDWQFF.

The V and J genes are TRBV5-1 and TRBJ2-5; possibly TRBD1 for D (5 bases). Germline V gene sequence: CDR1 SGHRS, CDR2 YFSETQ. V lost 4 bases and J lost 2, with 12 bases in between. CDR3 length equals 14 residues. The CDR3 DNA is TGCGCCAGCAGCCCCGGACAACAGCAAGAGACCCAGTACTTC. This translates into CASSPGQQQETQYF. Full variable domain (missing parts from reference TRBV5-1 and TRBJ2-5): KAGVTQTPRYLIKTRGQQVTLSCSPISGHRSVSWYQQTPGQGLQFLFEYFSETQRNKGNFPGRFSGRQFSNSRSEMNVSTLELGDSALYLCASSPGQQQETQYFGPGTRLLVL.